This TCR beta chain was captured in a study of Ad26.COV2.S vaccination and SARS-CoV-2 variants. The table came from immunoSEQ multiplex PCR; TCRdb's copy has only in-frame clones and leaves some out. The sample yields more than 250,000 clones, around 87% seen once. Regarding treatment: over 15 received Ad26.COV2.S at low or high dose, single or two shots; a few received placebo; per-sample allocation not given. After the first vaccine or placebo injection, samples were drawn on day 63. The germline gives CDR1 GTSNPN, CDR2 SVGIG (reference sequence). Trimming removed 1 base from V and 4 bases from J, with 7 bases in between. The CDR3 length is 12 residues.

The source is a person aged 18-65 years who received the Ad26.COV2.S COVID-19 vaccine or a placebo. This chain links TRBV30 with TRBJ1-1; D is possibly TRBD1 (5 bases). Here the sequenced sample was peripheral blood, taken in a trial of Ad26.COV2.S vaccine versus placebo. The CDR3 DNA reads TGTGCCTGGAGTGATAGGGGCACTGAAGCTTTCTTT. It codes for CAWSDRGTEAFF.